Presented here are 16 T cell receptor beta chains from one specimen sequenced in a study of blood T cell repertoires in COVID-19 (dated by TCRdb to about 2020). Receptors were amplified or captured by the immunoSEQ multiplex PCR assay. Drawn from immuneACCESS, this table holds only the in-frame rearrangements with V and J called that TCRdb kept. Clones are partly lost; checked studies trace under half to an unresolved V gene and leave the rest unexplained. Counted in this sample were some 500,000 clones; about 89% of them appeared once. About 8.2% of the sample is held by the ten biggest clonotypes. The sample was peripheral blood. These receptors all stem from a woman aged 45-65 years with COVID-19, enrolled during active disease.

Points on this clone: One junction end disagrees with the germline gene, perhaps due to a read error. This chain joins TRBV5-1 and TRBJ1-1, with D tentatively TRBD1 (6 bases). In germline, CDR1 is SGHRS, CDR2 YFSETQ. CDR3 length: 12 amino acids. For the CDR3, the DNA is TGCGCCAGCAGCCGGACAGATCGAGAGCTTTCCTTT. Protein: CASSRTDRELSF.

The CDR3 loop is CASSSQGAEAFF. The CDR3 nucleotides are TGCGCCAGCAGCTCTCAGGGTGCTGAAGCTTTCTTT. The J gene is TRBJ1-1, the V gene TRBV5-1; D perhaps matches TRBD1 (5 bases). This CDR3 has 12 residues. Germline CDR1 is SGHRS and CDR2 is YFSETQ. The V end was cut by 3 bases, the J end by 6 bases, with 9 bases between.

The rearrangement links TRBV5-1 to TRBJ2-7, with 7 bases matching TRBD1. Trimming cost V 0 bases and J 6 bases; bases outside gene matches: 6. Germline values: CDR1 SGHRS, CDR2 YFSETQ. This CDR3 contains 14 residues. DNA for the CDR3: TGCGCCAGCAGCTTGGCCAGGGGGTCCCTCGAGCAGTACTTC. The encoded protein is CASSLARGSLEQYF. The variable domain in full, completed from reference TRBV5-1 and TRBJ2-7, reads KAGVTQTPRYLIKTRGQQVTLSCSPISGHRSVSWYQQTPGQGLQFLFEYFSETQRNKGNFPGRFSGRQFSNSRSEMNVSTLELGDSALYLCASSLARGSLEQYFGPGTRLTVT.

The genes are TRBV10-3 and TRBJ1-1; TRBD1 matches 7 bases. CDR1 is ENHRY and CDR2 is SYGVKD in the germline V gene. The CDR3 loop spans 11 amino acids. Losses at the gene ends were 6 bases for V and 7 bases for J; bases not matched to a gene: 2. The chain's CDR3 is CAIRGTVEAFF. Written as DNA, the CDR3 is TGTGCCATCAGGGGGACAGTTGAAGCTTTCTTT.

This chain links TRBV27 with TRBJ1-3; D call uncertain. Trimming pared 5 bases from V and 0 bases from J, leaving 11 bases between. CDR1 is MNHEY and CDR2 is SMNVEV in the germline V gene (reference sequence). This CDR3 has 15 amino acids. CDR3 region: CASSQTADSGNTIYF. Written as DNA, the CDR3 is TGTGCCAGCAGTCAAACAGCAGACTCTGGAAACACCATATATTTT.

In its sample, this clone was seen once. The CDR3 DNA is TGTGCCAGCAAGAGCGGACGCGGAAACAATGAGCAGTTCTTC. This codes for CASKSGRGNNEQFF. J is TRBJ2-1 and V is TRBV2; the D gene is possibly TRBD2 (5 bases). Trimming took off 7 bases at V and 5 bases at J, with 15 bases between the two ends. Germline CDR1 is SNHLY and CDR2 is FYNNEI. The CDR3 extends over 14 amino acids.

The V gene is TRBV7-9, the J gene TRBJ2-1; D not certain. V dropped 3 bases and J dropped 0 bases, with 15 bases sitting between them. The germline V gene encodes CDR1 SEHNR and CDR2 FQNEAQ (reference sequence). The CDR3 is made up of 17 amino acids. For the CDR3, the DNA is TGTGCCAGCAGCTTCCCCGAGGCCCTGAGCTCCTACAATGAGCAGTTCTTC. This gives the protein CASSFPEALSSYNEQFF.

This rearrangement joins TRBV3-1 (or the pseudogene TRBV3-2) to TRBJ1-2; 7 nucleotides match TRBD1. V lost 4 bases, J lost 3 bases, and 11 bases stayed unmatched. The CDR3 consists of 16 residues. CDR1 and CDR2 (germline): LGHDT, YNNKEL (reference sequence). DNA of the CDR3: TGTGCCAGCAGCCGCGGATGGCAGGGGGTGGACTATGGCTACACCTTC. Amino acids: CASSRGWQGVDYGYTF.

The chain combines TRBV19 with TRBJ2-2; possible D gene TRBD2, 5 bases. The V gene lost 4 bases and the J gene lost 8 bases, with 14 bases spanning the gap. From germline, CDR1 is LNHDA and CDR2 SQIVND (reference sequence). The CDR3 spans 14 residues. The chain's CDR3 is CASSTGSGGGELFF. The DNA for the CDR3 is TGTGCCAGTAGTACAGGCAGCGGTGGAGGGGAGCTGTTTTTT.

The chain combines TRBV27 with TRBJ2-3; 9 nucleotides agree with TRBD1. CDR1 and CDR2 (germline): MNHEY, SMNVEV (reference sequence). There are 15 residues in the CDR3. The junction had 7 bases not matched to a gene; V was cut back by 5 bases and J by 4 bases. CDR3 DNA sequence: TGTGCCAGCAGTGATCCGGGACAGGGATCAGATACGCAGTATTTT. It yields the protein CASSDPGQGSDTQYF.

The chain is built from TRBV7-2 and TRBJ1-3; D uncertain. V lost 5 bases, J lost 4 bases, and 9 bases lay in between. Germline CDR1 and CDR2: SGHTA and FQGNSA. The CDR3 covers 13 residues. The CDR3 region has the DNA TGTGCCAGCAGCGCGGGGTACGGAAACACCATATATTTT. Translated, it gives CASSAGYGNTIYF.

This rearrangement joins TRBV5-4 to TRBJ2-2, with 7 nucleotides matching TRBD1. CDR3 size: 15 residues. Looked up from germline, CDR1 is SGHNT and CDR2 is YYREEE (reference sequence). Trimming cost V 1 base and J 1 base; bases outside gene matches: 1. The CDR3 DNA sequence: TGTGCCAGCAGCTTGTGGGACAGGAACACCGGGGAGCTGTTTTTT. This codes for CASSLWDRNTGELFF.

The genes are TRBV23-1 and TRBJ2-2; 9 positions agree with TRBD1. TRBV23-1 is an open reading frame whose function is uncertain. The CDR3 is 17 residues long. Germline trimming cut 4 bases from V and 4 bases from J; bases unmatched to any gene: 10. The CDR3 spells CASSPSNRGLGTGELFF. In DNA form, the CDR3 reads TGCGCCAGCAGTCCGTCCAACAGGGGGCTTGGCACCGGGGAGCTGTTTTTT.

V usage is TRBV7-9 and J usage is TRBJ1-4; D is possibly TRBD1 (6 bases). From germline, CDR1 is SEHNR and CDR2 FQNEAQ (reference sequence). The CDR3 is made up of 13 amino acids. Trimming removed 6 bases at V and 4 bases at J, with 9 bases between. The CDR3 sequence: CASSGQINEKLFF. CDR3 sequence (DNA): TGTGCCAGCAGTGGACAGATTAATGAAAAACTGTTTTTT.

The CDR3: CASSQTPGSSGNTIYF. DNA of the CDR3: TGTGCCAGCAGTCAAACTCCAGGGTCCTCTGGAAACACCATATATTTT. The rearrangement joins TRBV2 to TRBJ1-3; D is possibly TRBD1 (5 bases). The CDR3 contains 16 residues. V shed 5 bases and J shed 0 bases, with 14 bases lying between them. The germline V gene encodes CDR1 SNHLY and CDR2 FYNNEI.

A few counts support this clone. The rearrangement uses TRBV19 and TRBJ1-6; D remains unclear. Germline V gene sequence: CDR1 LNHDA, CDR2 SQIVND (reference sequence). The CDR3 consists of 13 residues. Trimming took 5 bases from V and 9 from J, leaving 11 bases between them. The CDR3 loop reads CASSSRERSPLHF. CDR3 bases: TGTGCCAGTAGTTCCCGGGAACGTTCACCCCTCCACTTT.